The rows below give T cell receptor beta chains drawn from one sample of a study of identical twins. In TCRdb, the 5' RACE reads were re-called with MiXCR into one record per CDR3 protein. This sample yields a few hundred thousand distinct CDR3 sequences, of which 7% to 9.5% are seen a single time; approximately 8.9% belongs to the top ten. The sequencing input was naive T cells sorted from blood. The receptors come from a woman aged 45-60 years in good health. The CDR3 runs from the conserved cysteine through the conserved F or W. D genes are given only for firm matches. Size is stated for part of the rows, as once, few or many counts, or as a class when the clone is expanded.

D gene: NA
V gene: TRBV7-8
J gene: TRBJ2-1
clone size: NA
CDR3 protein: CASSLGREGEQFF
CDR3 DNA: TGTGCCAGCAGCTTAGGTCGAGAAGGTGAGCAGTTCTTC

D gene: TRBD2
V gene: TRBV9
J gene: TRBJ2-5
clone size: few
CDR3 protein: CASSASGGRETQYF
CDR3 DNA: TGTGCCAGCAGCGCGAGCGGGGGTCGTGAGACCCAGTACTTC

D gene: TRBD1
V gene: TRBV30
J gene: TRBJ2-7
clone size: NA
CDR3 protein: CAWSGQGPTYEQYF
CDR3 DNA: TGTGCCTGGAGTGGACAGGGGCCGACCTACGAGCAGTACTTC

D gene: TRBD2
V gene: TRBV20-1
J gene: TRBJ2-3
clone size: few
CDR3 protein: CSARARLAEADTQYF
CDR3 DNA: TGCAGTGCTAGAGCTCGACTAGCGGAGGCAGATACGCAGTATTTT

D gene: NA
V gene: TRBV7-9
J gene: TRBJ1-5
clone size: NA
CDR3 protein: CASSLGESGNQPQHF
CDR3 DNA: TGTGCCAGCAGCTTAGGGGAGAGCGGGAATCAGCCCCAGCATTTT

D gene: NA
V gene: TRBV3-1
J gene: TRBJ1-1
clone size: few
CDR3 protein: CASSQEKGRGIGEAFF
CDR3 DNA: TGTGCCAGCAGCCAAGAGAAAGGCAGGGGAATAGGTGAAGCTTTCTTT

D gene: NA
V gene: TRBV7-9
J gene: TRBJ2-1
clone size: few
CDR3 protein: CASTPGWLGNSSYNEQFF
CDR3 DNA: TGTGCCAGCACCCCTGGTTGGCTGGGAAATAGCTCCTACAATGAGCAGTTCTTC

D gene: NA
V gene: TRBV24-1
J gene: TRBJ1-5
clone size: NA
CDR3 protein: CATSGAYSNQPQHF
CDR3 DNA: TGTGCCACCAGTGGGGCTTATAGCAATCAGCCCCAGCATTTT

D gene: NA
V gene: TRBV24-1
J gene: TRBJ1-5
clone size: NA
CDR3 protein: CATSEGGGDNQPQHF
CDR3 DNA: TGTGCCACCAGTGAGGGAGGGGGAGACAATCAGCCCCAGCATTTT

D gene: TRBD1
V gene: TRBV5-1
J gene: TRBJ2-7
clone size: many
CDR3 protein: CASSPGQAYSYEQYF
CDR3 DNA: TGCGCCAGCAGCCCAGGACAGGCTTACTCCTACGAGCAGTACTTC

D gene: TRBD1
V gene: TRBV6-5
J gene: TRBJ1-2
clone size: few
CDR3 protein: CASSYMTGAAYGYTF
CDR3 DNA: TGTGCCAGCAGTTACATGACAGGGGCCGCCTATGGCTACACCTTC

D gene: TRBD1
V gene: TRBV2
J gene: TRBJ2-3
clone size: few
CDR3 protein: CASSAGTGIDTQYF
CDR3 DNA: TGTGCCAGCAGTGCGGGGACAGGGATAGATACGCAGTATTTT

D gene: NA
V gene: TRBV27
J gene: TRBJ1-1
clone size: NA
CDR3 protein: CASSFSAGDTEAFF
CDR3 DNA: TGTGCCAGCAGTTTCAGCGCAGGGGACACTGAAGCTTTCTTT

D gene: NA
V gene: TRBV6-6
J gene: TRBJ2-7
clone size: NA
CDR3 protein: CASRPASYEQYF
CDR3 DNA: TGTGCCAGCAGGCCAGCCTCCTACGAGCAGTACTTC

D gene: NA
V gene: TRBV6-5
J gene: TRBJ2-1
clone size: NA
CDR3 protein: CASSSTKDGLYNEQFF
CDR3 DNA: TGTGCCAGCTCCTCAACGAAGGACGGACTTTACAATGAGCAGTTCTTC

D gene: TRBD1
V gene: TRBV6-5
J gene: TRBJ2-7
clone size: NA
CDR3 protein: CASTYGTGRTYEQYF
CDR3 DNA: TGTGCCAGCACTTACGGGACAGGGCGAACCTACGAGCAGTACTTC

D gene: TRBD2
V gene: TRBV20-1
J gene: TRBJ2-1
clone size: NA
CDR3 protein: CSAGTSGQHGNEQFF
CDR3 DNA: TGCAGTGCTGGGACTAGCGGTCAACACGGCAATGAGCAGTTCTTC

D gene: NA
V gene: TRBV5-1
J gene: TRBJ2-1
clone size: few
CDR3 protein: CASSLGVGGYNEQFF
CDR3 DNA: TGCGCCAGCAGCTTGGGGGTCGGGGGCTACAATGAGCAGTTCTTC

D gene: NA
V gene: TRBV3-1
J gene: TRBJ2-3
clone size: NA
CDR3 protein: CASSQKFGEVDTQYF
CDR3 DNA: TGTGCCAGCAGCCAAAAATTTGGGGAAGTGGATACGCAGTATTTT

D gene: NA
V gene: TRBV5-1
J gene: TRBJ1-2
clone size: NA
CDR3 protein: CASSAPDGGYGYTF
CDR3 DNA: TGCGCCAGCAGCGCCCCGGACGGTGGCTATGGCTACACCTTC

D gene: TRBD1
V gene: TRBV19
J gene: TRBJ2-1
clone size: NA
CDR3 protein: CASSTQGSHNEQFF
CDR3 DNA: TGTGCCAGTAGTACACAGGGGAGCCATAATGAGCAGTTCTTC

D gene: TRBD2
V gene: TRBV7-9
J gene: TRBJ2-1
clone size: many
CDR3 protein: CASWTSGNFYNEQFF
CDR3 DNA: TGTGCCAGCTGGACTAGCGGGAATTTTTACAATGAGCAGTTCTTC

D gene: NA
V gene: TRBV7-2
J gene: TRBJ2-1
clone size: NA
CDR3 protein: CASSLGSSVEQFF
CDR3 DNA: TGTGCCAGCAGCTTAGGTTCTAGCGTTGAGCAGTTCTTC

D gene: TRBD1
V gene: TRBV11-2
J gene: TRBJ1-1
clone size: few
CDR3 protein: CASFMGDRARTEAFF
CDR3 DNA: TGTGCCAGCTTTATGGGGGACAGGGCTAGGACTGAAGCTTTCTTT

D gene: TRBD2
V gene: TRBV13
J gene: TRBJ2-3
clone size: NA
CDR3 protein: CASSHPGTSGSADTQYF
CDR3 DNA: TGTGCCAGCAGTCACCCCGGGACTAGCGGGAGCGCAGATACGCAGTATTTT

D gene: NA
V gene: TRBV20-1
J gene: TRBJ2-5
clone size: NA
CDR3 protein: CSVAPETQYF
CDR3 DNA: TGCAGTGTCGCCCCAGAGACCCAGTACTTC

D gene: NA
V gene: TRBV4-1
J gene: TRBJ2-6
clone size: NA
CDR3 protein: CASSHPGTGVSGANVLTF
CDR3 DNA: TGCGCCAGCAGCCACCCTGGGACGGGAGTCTCTGGGGCCAACGTCCTGACTTTC

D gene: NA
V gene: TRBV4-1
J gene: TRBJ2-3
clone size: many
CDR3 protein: CASSQGPAGTVYMDTQYF
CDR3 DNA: TGCGCCAGCAGCCAAGGGCCGGCCGGGACGGTGTATATGGATACGCAGTATTTT

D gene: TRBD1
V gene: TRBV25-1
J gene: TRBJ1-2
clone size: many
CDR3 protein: CAAGGWAGYTF
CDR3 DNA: TGTGCCGCAGGGGGCTGGGCTGGCTACACCTTC

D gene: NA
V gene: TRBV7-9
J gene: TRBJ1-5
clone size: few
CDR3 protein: CASSRLGQPQHF
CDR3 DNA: TGTGCCAGCAGCCGCCTGGGCCAGCCCCAGCATTTT

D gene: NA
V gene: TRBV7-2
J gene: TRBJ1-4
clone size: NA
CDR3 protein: CASSLSQAEKLFF
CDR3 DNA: TGTGCCAGCAGCTTAAGCCAAGCTGAAAAACTGTTTTTT

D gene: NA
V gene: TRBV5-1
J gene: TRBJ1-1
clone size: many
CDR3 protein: CASSLYRARRDTEAFF
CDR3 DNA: TGCGCCAGCAGCTTGTACAGGGCCAGAAGGGACACTGAAGCTTTCTTT

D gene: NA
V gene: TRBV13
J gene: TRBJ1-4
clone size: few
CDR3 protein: CASSRQEINEKLFF
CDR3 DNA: TGTGCCAGCAGTCGACAGGAGATAAATGAAAAACTGTTTTTT

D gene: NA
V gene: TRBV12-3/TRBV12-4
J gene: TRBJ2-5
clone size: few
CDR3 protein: CASLGPTQETQYF
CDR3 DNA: TGTGCCAGCCTGGGACCGACCCAAGAGACCCAGTACTTC

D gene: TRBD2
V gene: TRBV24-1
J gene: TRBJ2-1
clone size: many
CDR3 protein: CATSARNWGGEQFF
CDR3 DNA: TGTGCCACCAGTGCTAGAAATTGGGGGGGTGAGCAGTTCTTC

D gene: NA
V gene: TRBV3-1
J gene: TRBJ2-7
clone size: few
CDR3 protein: CASSQRGRRHYEQYF
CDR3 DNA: TGTGCCAGCAGCCAAAGAGGACGAAGGCACTACGAGCAGTACTTC

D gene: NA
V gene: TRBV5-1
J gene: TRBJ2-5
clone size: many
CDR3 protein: CASSFGKETQYF
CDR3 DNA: TGCGCCAGCAGCTTTGGGAAGGAGACCCAGTACTTC

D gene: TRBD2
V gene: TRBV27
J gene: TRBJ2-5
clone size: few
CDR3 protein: CASSFSSGSKQETQYF
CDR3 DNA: TGTGCCAGCAGTTTTTCCAGCGGGAGTAAGCAAGAGACCCAGTACTTC

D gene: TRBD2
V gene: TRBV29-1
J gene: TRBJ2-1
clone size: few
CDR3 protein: CSVGRLAGSEQFF
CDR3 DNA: TGCAGCGTTGGTCGACTAGCGGGAAGTGAGCAGTTCTTC

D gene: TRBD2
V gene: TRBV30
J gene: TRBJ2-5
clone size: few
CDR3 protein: CAWSPGLAGGETQYF
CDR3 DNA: TGTGCCTGGAGTCCTGGACTAGCGGGTGGGGAGACCCAGTACTTC

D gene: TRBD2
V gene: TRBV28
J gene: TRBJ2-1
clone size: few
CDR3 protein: CASSPRLAGTYNEQFF
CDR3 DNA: TGTGCCAGCAGTCCCCGACTAGCGGGCACCTACAATGAGCAGTTCTTC

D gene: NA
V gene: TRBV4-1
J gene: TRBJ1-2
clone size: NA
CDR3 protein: CASSQSPVPNYGYTF
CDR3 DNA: TGCGCCAGCAGCCAGTCGCCAGTACCTAACTATGGCTACACCTTC

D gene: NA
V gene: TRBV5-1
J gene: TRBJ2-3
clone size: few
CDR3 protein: CASRPWRGTSTDTQYF
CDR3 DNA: TGCGCCAGCAGGCCCTGGAGGGGGACCTCCACAGATACGCAGTATTTT

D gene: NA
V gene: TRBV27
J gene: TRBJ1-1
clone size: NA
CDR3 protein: CASSFGSAGVEAFF
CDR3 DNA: TGTGCCAGCAGTTTTGGCTCGGCGGGGGTAGAAGCTTTCTTT

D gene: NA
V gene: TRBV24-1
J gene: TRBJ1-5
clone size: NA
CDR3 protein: CATSERGASNQPQHF
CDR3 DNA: TGTGCCACCAGTGAACGAGGGGCCAGCAATCAGCCCCAGCATTTT

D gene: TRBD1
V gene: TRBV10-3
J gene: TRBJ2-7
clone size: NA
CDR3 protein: CASTLTGGSEQYF
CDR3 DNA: TGTGCCTCTACCCTGACAGGGGGCAGTGAGCAGTACTTC

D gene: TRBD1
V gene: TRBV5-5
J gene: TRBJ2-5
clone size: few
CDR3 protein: CASSTRDRETQYF
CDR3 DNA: TGTGCCAGCAGCACCCGGGACAGGGAGACCCAGTACTTC

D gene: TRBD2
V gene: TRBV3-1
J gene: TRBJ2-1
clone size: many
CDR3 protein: CASSPGTSGFYEQFF
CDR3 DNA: TGTGCCAGCAGCCCCGGGACTAGCGGGTTCTATGAGCAGTTCTTC

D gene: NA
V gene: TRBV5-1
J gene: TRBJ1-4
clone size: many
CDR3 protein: CASSSTGKIGEKLFF
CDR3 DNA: TGCGCCAGCAGCTCAACAGGGAAGATCGGCGAAAAACTGTTTTTT

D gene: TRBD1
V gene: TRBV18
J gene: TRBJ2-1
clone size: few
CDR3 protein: CASSPRTGELEQFF
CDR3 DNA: TGTGCCAGCTCACCACGGACAGGCGAGCTTGAGCAGTTCTTC

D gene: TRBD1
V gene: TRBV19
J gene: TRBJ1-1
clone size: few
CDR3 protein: CASSIDRTGVYTEAFF
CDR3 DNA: TGTGCCAGTAGTATAGATCGGACAGGGGTTTACACTGAAGCTTTCTTT

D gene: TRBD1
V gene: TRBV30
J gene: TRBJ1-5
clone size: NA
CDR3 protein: CAWSQGDSNQPQHF
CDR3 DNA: TGTGCCTGGAGTCAGGGGGATAGCAATCAGCCCCAGCATTTT

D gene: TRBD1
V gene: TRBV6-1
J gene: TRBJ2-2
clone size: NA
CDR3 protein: CASSAQGVTGELFF
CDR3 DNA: TGTGCCAGCAGTGCCCAGGGGGTCACCGGGGAGCTGTTTTTT

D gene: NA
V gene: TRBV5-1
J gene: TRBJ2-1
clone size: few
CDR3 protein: CASSLAGQSSSYNEQFF
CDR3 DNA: TGCGCCAGCAGCTTGGCCGGACAGTCCAGCTCCTACAATGAGCAGTTCTTC

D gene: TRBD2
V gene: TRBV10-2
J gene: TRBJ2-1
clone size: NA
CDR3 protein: CASSESTGGGNEQFF
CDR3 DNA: TGCGCCAGCAGTGAGTCGACGGGCGGGGGGAATGAGCAGTTCTTC

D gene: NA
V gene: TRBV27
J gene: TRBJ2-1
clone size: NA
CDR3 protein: CASSLQGTVGLNEQFF
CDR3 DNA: TGTGCCAGCAGTTTACAGGGGACGGTCGGTTTGAATGAGCAGTTCTTC

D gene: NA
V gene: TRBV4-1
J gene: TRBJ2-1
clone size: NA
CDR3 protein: CASSTEWASRYEQFF
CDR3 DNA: TGCGCCAGCAGCACAGAATGGGCCAGCAGGTATGAGCAGTTCTTC